This T cell receptor (beta chain) was captured by sequencing in a study of blood T cell repertoires in COVID-19. Study information: COVID-19 samples collected from the United States, Italy and Spain covered acute and convalescent phases.

Clinical history reported by participants formed the basis on which cohorts were assigned. The V end was cut by 4 bases, the J end by 3 bases, with 16 bases between. Germline V gene sequence: CDR1 LNHDA, CDR2 SQIVND (reference sequence). The CDR3 consists of 16 residues. Study processing details: By means of reference gene primer amplification, nucleated cell counts were estimated. Assay: immunoSEQ multiplex PCR; the TCRdb copy retains only in-frame clones and omits some. The D gene and trimming were derived from the DNA, and the V and J assignments and clone size from that table. This sample has more than 200,000 clones, with 87% found just once.

The chain carries TRBV19 and TRBJ1-5; unclear D gene. The receptor comes from a woman in her twenties or thirties with acute COVID-19. Sequenced: PBMCs or T cells enriched from blood (not recorded which). The CDR3 spells CASSSPIRGNNQPQHF. CDR3 in DNA: TGTGCCAGTAGTAGCCCTATACGGGGAAACAATCAGCCCCAGCATTTT.